A single sample is the source of the 32 T cell receptor beta chains below, sequenced in a study of molecular identifiers for immune sequencing clone quantification. TCRdb independently ran MiXCR on the PCR reads; one entry per CDR3 protein. The repertoire holds about 40,000 distinct CDR3 sequences, with about 24% as singletons. Specimen: naive CD8+ T cells from blood, with Jurkat cell RNA spiked in. Indicated subset: FACS-sorted CD8+CD4-CCR7+CD45RA+ naive T cells. The origin of the receptors is a human donor in good health. Some libraries in this study had Jurkat cell RNA spiked in.

This clonotype was seen a few times. J is TRBJ2-5 and V is TRBV20-1; D not resolved. From germline, CDR1 is DFQATT and CDR2 SNEGSKA (reference sequence). The CDR3 is 10 amino acids. V was shortened by 6 bases and J by 5 bases, with 7 bases between the two germline ends. The CDR3 sequence is CSAPRETQYF. CDR3 nucleotide sequence: TGCAGTGCCCCGAGGGAGACCCAGTACTTC.

The chain joins TRBV14 to TRBJ2-7; D not certain. This CDR3 is built from 15 residues. V lost 4 bases and J 5 bases, leaving 18 bases between the germline ends. Germline values: CDR1 SGHDN, CDR2 FVKESK. CDR3: CASSPVDPFRHEQYF. Here the CDR3 DNA reads TGTGCCAGCAGCCCCGTGGACCCCTTTAGGCACGAGCAGTACTTC.

This chain links TRBV12-3 or TRBV12-4 with TRBJ2-7, with D tentatively TRBD2 (5 bases). V was shortened by 6 bases and J by 3 bases, with 9 bases between the two germline ends. The CDR3 contains 12 residues. The CDR3 loop is CASSRGNYEQYF. DNA for the CDR3: TGTGCCAGCAGCCGGGGAAACTACGAGCAGTACTTC.

Many counts were recorded for this clonotype. V and J are TRBV7-9 and TRBJ2-7, with D perhaps TRBD2 (5 bases). CDR1 is SEHNR, CDR2 FQNEAQ, per germline (reference sequence). The CDR3 covers 13 residues. Trimming took off 7 bases at V and 7 bases at J, with 17 bases between the two ends. The CDR3 protein is CASTFRPGTEQYF. DNA of the CDR3: TGTGCCAGCACCTTCCGGCCGGGAACGGAGCAGTACTTC.

V is TRBV27 and J is TRBJ2-3, with 8 bases matching TRBD2. This CDR3 contains 15 residues. Per germline, CDR1 MNHEY and CDR2 SMNVEV (reference sequence). V lost 11 bases, J lost 6 bases, and 16 bases stayed unmatched. The CDR3 reads CARKAGVSLGDTQYF. In nucleotides, the CDR3 is TGTGCCCGCAAAGCGGGAGTATCCTTAGGGGATACGCAGTATTTT.

J is TRBJ1-1 and V is TRBV28; no clear D. This CDR3 spans 13 amino acids. Germline values: CDR1 MDHEN, CDR2 SYDVKM. Trimming cost V 7 bases and J 4 bases, with 13 bases left between them. The CDR3 DNA sequence: TGTGCCAGCACCCTTCGTGTTGGCACTGAAGCTTTCTTT. Translating it yields CASTLRVGTEAFF.

This clonotype was seen a handful of times. This chain links TRBV4-3 with TRBJ2-7, with TRBD2 identical over 10 bases. The CDR3 length is 17 residues. The V gene end was trimmed by 0 bases and the J gene end by 3 bases; junction bases not matched to a gene: 8. Per the germline V gene, CDR1 is LGHNA and CDR2 is YSLEER. The DNA of the CDR3 is TGCGCCAGCAGCCAAGATCACAGCGGGAGGGCCAACTACGAGCAGTACTTC. Its translation: CASSQDHSGRANYEQYF.

The chain combines TRBV7-2 with TRBJ2-1; 10 bases fit TRBD2. Germline V lookup: CDR1 SGHTA, CDR2 FQGNSA. This CDR3 comprises 16 residues. The V segment lost 4 bases and the J segment 8 bases; nucleotides outside the gene matches: 11. CDR3 sequence (DNA): TGTGCCAGCAGCTCACCTAGCGGGAGCCCCGGGGATGAGCAGTTCTTC. Its protein product is CASSSPSGSPGDEQFF.

In this sample, this clonotype turned up many times. V and J are TRBV25-1 and TRBJ2-7; no clear D gene. Trimming pared 2 bases from V and 5 bases from J, leaving 7 bases between. The CDR3 has 12 residues. The germline V gene encodes CDR1 MGHDK and CDR2 SYGVNS. The CDR3 DNA sequence: TGTGCCAGCAGTGAACCTTGGGACGAGCAGTACTTC. Protein: CASSEPWDEQYF.

This clonotype was detected a few times. The chain carries TRBV27 and TRBJ2-1; D is possibly TRBD2 (5 bases). V was cut by 7 bases and J by 8 bases, with 21 bases left in between. Germline lookup yields CDR1 MNHEY and CDR2 SMNVEV (reference sequence). The CDR3 runs 15 residues. The CDR3 loop is CASTIAGGPGDEQFF. The DNA of the CDR3 is TGTGCCAGCACAATCGCGGGCGGGCCCGGGGATGAGCAGTTCTTC.

This rearrangement joins TRBV27 to TRBJ2-7; D might be TRBD1 or TRBD2, each matching 6 bases. The germline V gene encodes CDR1 MNHEY and CDR2 SMNVEV (reference sequence). The V gene lost 1 base and the J gene lost 2 bases, with 12 bases spanning the gap. The CDR3 has 15 amino acids. In DNA, the CDR3 is TGTGCCAGCAGTTTATGGGCAGGGGAGGCCTACGAGCAGTACTTC. Its translation: CASSLWAGEAYEQYF.

The chain recombines TRBV19 with TRBJ2-3; D is unclear. Germline lookup yields CDR1 LNHDA and CDR2 SQIVND (reference sequence). The CDR3 has 15 amino acids. V gave up 1 base and J gave up 0 bases, with 8 bases separating them. CDR3 DNA: TGTGCCAGTAGTATAGGAGTTTCTAGCACAGATACGCAGTATTTT. Translation gives CASSIGVSSTDTQYF.

A few counts support this clonotype. One end of the junction varies from germline; a read error may be responsible. This chain joins TRBV7-9 and TRBJ2-5; D unclear. Germline CDR1 reads SEHNR; CDR2 reads FQNEAQ (reference sequence). CDR3 length: 13 residues. CDR3 nucleotides: TGTGCCAGCAGCTCTGGGTTGCAAGAGACCCAGCACTTC. Amino acids: CASSSGLQETQHF.

About this clonotype itself: A much larger clone differs from this one at a single base, so this may be a read error. V gene TRBV5-3 combines with J gene TRBJ1-2, with 7 nucleotides matching TRBD1. Being an ORF, TRBV5-3 has a function that is uncertain. This CDR3 has 18 amino acids. CDR3 protein: CVRSSYRTVQGEHYGYTF. CDR3 DNA sequence: TGTGTCAGAAGCTCTTACCGGACAGTCCAGGGGGAGCACTATGGCTACACCTTC.

Ten or more counts support this clonotype. The chain recombines TRBV10-2 with TRBJ2-7, with a tentative D call TRBD2 (6 bases). The ends were cut back, 2 bases at V and 6 bases at J, with 8 bases in the middle. Germline CDR1 WSHSY, CDR2 SAAADI. The CDR3 runs 12 residues. CDR3 protein: CASSEPGLEQYF. Written as DNA, the CDR3 is TGCGCCAGCAGTGAGCCGGGACTCGAGCAGTACTTC.

This clonotype was recorded many times. This chain uses TRBV14 with TRBJ2-1; no clear D. CDR3 length: 14 amino acids. Germline loops: CDR1 SGHDN, CDR2 FVKESK. The V gene lost 2 bases and the J gene lost 8 bases, with 13 bases spanning the gap. CDR3 sequence: CASSQSDTGDEQFF. The CDR3 DNA follows: TGTGCCAGCAGCCAATCCGATACTGGCGATGAGCAGTTCTTC.

The table lists this clonotype with a few counts. J is TRBJ2-7 and V is TRBV5-5, with D possibly being TRBD1 (6 bases). This CDR3 has 14 amino acids. Germline V gene lookup returns CDR1 SGHKS and CDR2 YYEKEE (reference sequence). Trimming left V 2 bases short and J 0 bases short, with 9 bases between. CDR3 loop: CASSLQGDSYEQYF. The CDR3 DNA is TGTGCCAGCAGCTTACAGGGAGACTCCTACGAGCAGTACTTC.

J is TRBJ2-7 and V is TRBV4-3; weak D call: TRBD1 (5 bases). Germline-derived CDR1 and CDR2 are LGHNA and YSLEER. V lost 2 bases to trimming and J lost 7 bases, with 18 bases between them. The CDR3 runs to 15 residues. CDR3 coding DNA: TGCGCCAGCAGCCAACTACGACAGACGCCTTCGGAGCAGTACTTC. Its protein product is CASSQLRQTPSEQYF.

This clonotype was counted a single time. This may come from a read error, since a much larger clone is one base off. The chain links TRBV10-3 to TRBJ2-5; D not resolved. The CDR3 has 13 residues. CDR1 is ENHRY and CDR2 is SYGVKD in the germline V gene. CDR3 nucleotide sequence: TGTGCCTTCAGTGATGGGATGCAAGAGACCCAGTACTTC. Translating it yields CAFSDGMQETQYF.

The chain combines TRBV6-5 with TRBJ1-1, with D perhaps matching TRBD1 (6 bases). Germline CDR1 reads MNHEY; CDR2 reads SVGAGI. The V end was cut by 5 bases, the J end by 0 bases, with 13 bases between. The CDR3 contains 15 residues. CDR3 loop: CASSQTDRMNTEAFF. The DNA of the CDR3 is TGTGCCAGCAGTCAAACGGACAGAATGAACACTGAAGCTTTCTTT.

The table lists this clonotype with many counts. V and J are TRBV11-2 and TRBJ1-1, with D possibly TRBD1 on 5 matching bases. Germline V gives CDR1 SGHAT, CDR2 FQNNGV. This CDR3 spans 14 amino acids. V lost 1 base and J lost 5, with 11 bases in between. The CDR3 sequence is CASSLVSWGTEAFF. CDR3 DNA sequence: TGTGCCAGCAGCTTAGTCTCTTGGGGGACTGAAGCTTTCTTT.

There are many counts of this clonotype. CDR3 sequence: CASSLPVGRMDTQYF. CDR3 DNA: TGTGCCAGCAGCCTCCCAGTCGGTCGTATGGATACGCAGTATTTT. V gene TRBV7-9 combines with J gene TRBJ2-3; D not certain. The V and J ends lost 5 bases and 6 bases respectively, with 18 bases between them. Germline values: CDR1 SEHNR, CDR2 FQNEAQ (reference sequence). The CDR3 has 15 amino acids.

In this sample, this clonotype turned up a few times. The J gene is TRBJ2-7, the V gene TRBV7-9; TRBD2 matches 7 bases. After removal of 5 bases from V and 4 bases from J, the junction contained 8 bases not matched to a gene. This CDR3 is 14 amino acids long. Germline CDR1 is SEHNR and CDR2 is FQNEAQ (reference sequence). The CDR3 sequence: CASSPLAEDYEQYF. As DNA, the CDR3 is TGTGCCAGCAGCCCCCTAGCGGAGGATTACGAGCAGTACTTC.

Ten or more counts support this clonotype. The chain combines TRBV28 with TRBJ2-7; D uncertain. The germline gives CDR1 MDHEN, CDR2 SYDVKM. CDR3 length equals 13 residues. The V and J ends lost 7 bases and 2 bases respectively, with 12 bases between them. The chain's CDR3 is CASTSPWAYEQYF. The CDR3 DNA follows: TGTGCCAGCACCTCCCCCTGGGCCTACGAGCAGTACTTC. The complete variable domain, with remaining parts taken from reference TRBV28 and TRBJ2-7, reads DVKVTQSSRYLVKRTGEKVFLECVQDMDHENMFWYRQDPGLGLRLIYFSYDVKMKEKGDIPEGYSVSREKKERFSLILESASTNQTSMYLCASTSPWAYEQYFGPGTRLTVT.

V gene TRBV14 combines with J gene TRBJ2-7; no definite D call. There are 17 residues in the CDR3. Trimming took 1 base from V and 1 from J, leaving 17 bases between them. CDR1 and CDR2 (germline): SGHDN, FVKESK. CDR3 DNA: TGTGCCAGCAGCCAAGTCCTTACAGCCGACCTATCCTACGAGCAGTACTTC. Amino acid sequence: CASSQVLTADLSYEQYF. Combining the CDR3 with reference TRBV14 and TRBJ2-7 gives the whole variable domain EAGVTQFPSHSVIEKGQTVTLRCDPISGHDNLYWYRRVMGKEIKFLLHFVKESKQDESGMPNNRFLAERTGGTYSTLKVQPAELEDSGVYFCASSQVLTADLSYEQYFGPGTRLTVT.

This chain joins TRBV6-2 or TRBV6-3 and TRBJ1-1, with TRBD1 matching 9 bases. The V and J ends lost 6 bases and 4 bases, in that order; junction bases with no gene match: 12. The length of the CDR3 is 16 residues. CDR1 and CDR2 from the germline V gene are MNHEY and SVGEGT. The CDR3 DNA reads TGTGCCAGCAGACTACCGACAGGGGGATTTGGCACTGAAGCTTTCTTT. Translation gives CASRLPTGGFGTEAFF.

This clonotype was seen ten or more times. V usage is TRBV9 and J usage is TRBJ2-3, with 7 bases fitting TRBD2. Germline V CDR1 and CDR2: SGDLS, YYNGEE. The CDR3 spans 15 residues. The ends lost 7 bases at V and 2 bases at J; junction bases unmatched: 10. The CDR3 DNA is TGTGCCAGCCCCGGGTTGCGGGAGTACACAGATACGCAGTATTTT. Translating it yields CASPGLREYTDTQYF.

This clonotype came up many times. V gene TRBV6-5 combines with J gene TRBJ1-4; D remains unclear. The V and J ends lost 7 bases and 7 bases respectively, with 13 bases between them. The CDR3 loop spans 13 amino acids. Germline-derived CDR1 and CDR2 are MNHEY and SVGAGI. CDR3 sequence: CASTPLFGEKLFF. The CDR3, as DNA: TGTGCCAGCACTCCTCTATTCGGTGAAAAACTGTTTTTT.

This clonotype was counted ten times or more. The chain joins TRBV6-1 to TRBJ1-1, with TRBD1 as a possible D gene (5 bases). The germline CDR1 and CDR2 sequences are MNHNS and SASEGT. The CDR3 contains 16 residues. V lost 4 bases to trimming and J lost 5 bases, with 20 bases between them. DNA of the CDR3: TGTGCCAGCAGTGTCGTCCGGGGCTACCCCGGGACTGAAGCTTTCTTT. Translation gives CASSVVRGYPGTEAFF.

This clonotype has at least ten counts. V and J are TRBV5-6 and TRBJ1-5; no clear D gene. The CDR3 sequence is 14 residues long. Germline V gives CDR1 SGHDT, CDR2 YYEEEE. Trimming took off 4 bases at V and 6 bases at J, with 14 bases between the two ends. DNA for the CDR3: TGTGCCAGCAGCCTCGGAGTTACGACTCAGCCCCAGCATTTT. As protein: CASSLGVTTQPQHF.

The V and J genes are TRBV27 and TRBJ2-1; D is possibly TRBD1 (5 bases). The CDR3 consists of 14 residues. V gave up 3 bases and J gave up 4 bases, with 10 bases separating them. The germline V gene has CDR1 MNHEY and CDR2 SMNVEV (reference sequence). The CDR3 DNA reads TGTGCCAGCAGTTTGGTGGACATGTACAATGAGCAGTTCTTC. This encodes CASSLVDMYNEQFF.

This clonotype was found many times. The chain couples TRBV12-3 or TRBV12-4 to TRBJ2-4, with 9 bases matching TRBD2. The CDR3 loop spans 16 amino acids. J gave up 0 bases and V 2 bases, and 2 bases lay outside the gene matches. For the CDR3, the DNA is TGTGCCAGCAGTTTATCTAGCGGGGAAGCCAAAAACATTCAGTACTTC. Protein sequence: CASSLSSGEAKNIQYF.